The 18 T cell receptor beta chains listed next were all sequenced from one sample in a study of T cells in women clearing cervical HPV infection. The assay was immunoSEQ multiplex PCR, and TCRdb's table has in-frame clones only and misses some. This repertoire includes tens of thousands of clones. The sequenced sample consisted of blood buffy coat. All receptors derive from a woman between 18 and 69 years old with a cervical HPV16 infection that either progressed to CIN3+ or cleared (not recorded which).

The CDR3 sequence: CASSATSGRQETQYF. Partial CDR3 DNA: TGTGCCAGCAGCGCGACTAGCGGGCGCCAAGAGACG. The rearrangement links TRBV7-3 to TRBJ2-3; TRBD2 matches 10 bases. The read terminates 3 residues before the CDR3 end, so the remaining end is supplied by the germline J gene. Germline assignment: CDR1 SGHTA and CDR2 FQGTGA. There are 15 residues in the CDR3.

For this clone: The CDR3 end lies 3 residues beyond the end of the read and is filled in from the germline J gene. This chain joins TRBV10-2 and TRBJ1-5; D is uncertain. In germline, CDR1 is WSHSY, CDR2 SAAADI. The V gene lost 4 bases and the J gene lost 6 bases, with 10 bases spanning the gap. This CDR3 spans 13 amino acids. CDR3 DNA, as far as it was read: TGCGCCAGCAGTGTGGCTGTTGGTCAGCCC. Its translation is CASSVAVGQP. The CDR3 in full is CASSVAVGQPQHF.

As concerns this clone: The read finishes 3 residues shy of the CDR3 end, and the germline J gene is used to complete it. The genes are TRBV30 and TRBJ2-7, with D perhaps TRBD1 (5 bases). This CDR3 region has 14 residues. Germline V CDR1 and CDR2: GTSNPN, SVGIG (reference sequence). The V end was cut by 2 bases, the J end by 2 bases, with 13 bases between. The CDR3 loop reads CAWSIWGRTYEQYF. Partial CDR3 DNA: TGTGCCTGGAGTATTTGGGGCCGCACCTACGAG.

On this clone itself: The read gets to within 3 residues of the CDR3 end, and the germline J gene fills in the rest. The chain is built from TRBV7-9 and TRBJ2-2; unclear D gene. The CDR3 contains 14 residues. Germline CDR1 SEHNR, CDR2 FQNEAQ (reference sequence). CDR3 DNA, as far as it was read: TGTGCCAGCAGCTTAGACAGCCCAACGTCACCG. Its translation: CASSLDSPTSP. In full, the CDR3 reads CASSLDSPTSPLFF.

This CDR3 reads CSAKTGNYGYTF. The CDR3 bases that were read are TGCAGTGCTAAGACAGGAAACTATGGC. The chain is built from TRBV20-1 and TRBJ1-2, with D possibly TRBD1 on 6 matching bases. The read terminates 3 residues ahead of where the CDR3 ends, so the germline J gene completes it. V was shortened by 4 bases and J by 2 bases, with 8 bases between the two germline ends. Per germline, CDR1 DFQATT and CDR2 SNEGSKA (reference sequence). The CDR3 totals 12 residues.

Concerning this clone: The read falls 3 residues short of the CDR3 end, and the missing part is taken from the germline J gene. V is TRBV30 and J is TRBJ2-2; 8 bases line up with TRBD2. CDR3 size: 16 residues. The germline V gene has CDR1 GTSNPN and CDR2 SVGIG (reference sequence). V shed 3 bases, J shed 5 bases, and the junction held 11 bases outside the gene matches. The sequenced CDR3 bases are TGTGCCTGGAGAACAAAGAGCGGGAGTTGGACCGGGGAG. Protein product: CAWRTKSGSWTGE. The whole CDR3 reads CAWRTKSGSWTGELFF.

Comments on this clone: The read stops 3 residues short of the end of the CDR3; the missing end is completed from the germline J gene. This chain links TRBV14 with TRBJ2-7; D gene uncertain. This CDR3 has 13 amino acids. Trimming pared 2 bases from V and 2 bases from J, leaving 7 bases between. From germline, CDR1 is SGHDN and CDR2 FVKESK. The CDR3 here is CASSQHSPYEQYF. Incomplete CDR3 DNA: TGTGCCAGCAGCCAACACAGCCCCTACGAG.

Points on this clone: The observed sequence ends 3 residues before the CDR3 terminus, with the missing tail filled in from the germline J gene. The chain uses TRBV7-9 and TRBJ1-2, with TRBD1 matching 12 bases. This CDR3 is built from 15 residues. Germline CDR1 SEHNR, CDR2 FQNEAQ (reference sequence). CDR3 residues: CASSTGTGGFGGYTF. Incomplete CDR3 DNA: TGTGCCAGCAGCACAGGGACAGGGGGCTTTGGAGGC.

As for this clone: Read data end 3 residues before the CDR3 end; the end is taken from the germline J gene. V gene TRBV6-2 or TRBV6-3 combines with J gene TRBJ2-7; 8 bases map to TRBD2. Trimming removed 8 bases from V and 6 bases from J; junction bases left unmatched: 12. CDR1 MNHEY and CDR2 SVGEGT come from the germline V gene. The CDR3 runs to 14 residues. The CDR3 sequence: CASATGLGRFEQYF. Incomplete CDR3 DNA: TGTGCCAGCGCAACGGGACTAGGGCGTTTCGAG.

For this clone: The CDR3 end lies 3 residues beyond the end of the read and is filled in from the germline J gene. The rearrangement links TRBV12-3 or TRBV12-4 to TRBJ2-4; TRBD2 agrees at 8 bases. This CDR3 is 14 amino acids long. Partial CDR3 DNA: TGTGCCAGCAGAAAGAGCGGGAGTAGAGAGACT. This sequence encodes CASRKSGSRET. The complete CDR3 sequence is CASRKSGSRETQYF.

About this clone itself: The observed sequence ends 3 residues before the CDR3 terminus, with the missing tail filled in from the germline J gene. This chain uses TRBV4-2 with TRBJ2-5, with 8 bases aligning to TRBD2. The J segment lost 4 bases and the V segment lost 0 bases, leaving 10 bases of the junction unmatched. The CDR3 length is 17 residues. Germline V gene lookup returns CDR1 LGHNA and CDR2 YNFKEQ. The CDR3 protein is CASSQDTAGGIAETQYF. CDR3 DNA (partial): TGTGCCAGCAGCCAAGATACGGCGGGAGGAATCGCAGAGACC.

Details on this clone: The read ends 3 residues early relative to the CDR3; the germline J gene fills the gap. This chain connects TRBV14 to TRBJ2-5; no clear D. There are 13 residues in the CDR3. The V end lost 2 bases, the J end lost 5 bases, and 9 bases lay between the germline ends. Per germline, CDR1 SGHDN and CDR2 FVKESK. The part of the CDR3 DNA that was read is TGTGCCAGCAGCCAACGCCAAAGGGAGACC. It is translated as CASSQRQRET. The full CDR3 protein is CASSQRQRETQYF.

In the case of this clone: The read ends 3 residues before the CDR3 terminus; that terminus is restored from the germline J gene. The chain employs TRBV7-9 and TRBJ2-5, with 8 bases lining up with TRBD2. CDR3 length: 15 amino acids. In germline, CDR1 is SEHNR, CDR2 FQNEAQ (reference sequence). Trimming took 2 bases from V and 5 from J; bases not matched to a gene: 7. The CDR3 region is CASSLSGGAAETQYF. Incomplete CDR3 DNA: TGTGCCAGCAGCTTATCGGGGGGGGCCGCGGAGACC.

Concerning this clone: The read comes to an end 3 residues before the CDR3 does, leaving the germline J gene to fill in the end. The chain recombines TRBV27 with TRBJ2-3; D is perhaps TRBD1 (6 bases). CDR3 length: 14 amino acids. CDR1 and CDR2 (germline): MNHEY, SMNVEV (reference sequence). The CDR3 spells CASSLNLQGATQYF. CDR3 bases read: TGTGCCAGCAGTTTAAACTTACAGGGAGCCACG.

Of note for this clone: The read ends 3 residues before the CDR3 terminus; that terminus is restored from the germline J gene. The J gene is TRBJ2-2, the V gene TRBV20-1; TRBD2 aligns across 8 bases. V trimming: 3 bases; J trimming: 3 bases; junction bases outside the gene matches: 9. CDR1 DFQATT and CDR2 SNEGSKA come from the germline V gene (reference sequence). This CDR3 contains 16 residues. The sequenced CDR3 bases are TGCAGTGCTAGTCTAATCAGCGGGGGCCACACCGGGGAG. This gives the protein CSASLISGGHTGE. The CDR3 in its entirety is CSASLISGGHTGELFF.

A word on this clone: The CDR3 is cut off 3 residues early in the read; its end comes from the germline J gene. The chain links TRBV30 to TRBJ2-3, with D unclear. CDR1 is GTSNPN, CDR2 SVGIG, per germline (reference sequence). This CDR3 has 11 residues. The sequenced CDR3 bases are TGTGCCTGGTCCCAGAAAGAGACG. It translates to CAWSQKET. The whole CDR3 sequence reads CAWSQKETQYF.

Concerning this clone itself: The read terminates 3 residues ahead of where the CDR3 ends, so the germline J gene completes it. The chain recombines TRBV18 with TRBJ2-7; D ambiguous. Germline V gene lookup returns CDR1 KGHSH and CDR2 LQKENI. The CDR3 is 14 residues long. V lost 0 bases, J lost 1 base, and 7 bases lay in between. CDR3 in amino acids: CASSPPGSSYEQYF. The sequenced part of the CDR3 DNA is TGTGCCAGCTCACCACCGGGCAGTTCCTACGAG.

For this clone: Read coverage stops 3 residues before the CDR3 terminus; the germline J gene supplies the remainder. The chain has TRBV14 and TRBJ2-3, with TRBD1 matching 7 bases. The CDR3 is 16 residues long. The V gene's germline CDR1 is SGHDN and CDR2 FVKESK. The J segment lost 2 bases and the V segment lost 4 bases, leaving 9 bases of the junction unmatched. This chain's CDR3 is CASSPRTGSLTDTQYF. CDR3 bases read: TGTGCCAGCAGCCCCCGGACAGGATCCCTCACAGATACG.